This T cell receptor beta chain comes out of a study of tumor and adjacent non-tumor tissue in lung cancer. The V gene's germline CDR1 is SQVTM and CDR2 ANQGSEA. The length of the CDR3 is 16 residues. With 3 bases clipped from V and 16 bases from J, the junction kept 23 bases outside the gene matches. This sample's RNA came from whole unsorted tissue. Three rounds of nested PCR, following a modified ARM-PCR protocol, produced the TCRbeta library. MiXCR was run by TCRdb on the multiplex PCR reads, yielding one entry per CDR3 protein. Among 69,000 or so distinct CDR3 sequences listed, around 73% were seen once.

The receptor comes from a man in his sixties with non-small cell lung cancer. The chain couples TRBV29-1 to TRBJ2-1, with 8 bases that match TRBD2. Sequenced: lung tumor tissue. The CDR3 here is CSVESMLAGDYNERFF. The CDR3, as DNA: TGCAGCGTTGAGTCTATGCTAGCGGGCGATTACAATGAGCGATTCTTC.